This T cell receptor beta chain was identified in a study of T cells in Graves' hyperthyroidism and ophthalmopathy. Study-wide context: At initial diagnosis, before any treatment had begun, peripheral blood was obtained.

Amplified regions were TCR beta CDR3 sequences from RNA transcripts. HTBI primers were employed in a first-round RT-PCR of the TCR CDR3. TCRdb re-called the multiplex PCR reads with MiXCR, one entry per CDR3 protein. Here the sample spans 300,000 to 400,000 distinct CDR3 sequences, approximately 13% being singletons. This clonotype appeared many times. V was clipped by 2 bases and J by 7 bases, with 8 bases between them. The CDR3 sequence is 12 residues long. The V gene's germline CDR1 is MNHEY and CDR2 SVGAGI. Among the patients, aged 18 to 65, hyperthyroidism was newly diagnosed and had lasted under 2 months. Exclusion of a patient resulted from uncontrolled infection, other autoimmune disease, pregnancy or lactation.

V usage is TRBV6-5 and J usage is TRBJ1-1; perhaps TRBD1 as D (5 bases). This receptor was taken from a woman aged 18-30 years with Graves' hyperthyroidism. The sequencing sample was made of blood. Here the CDR3 reads CASSYRGREAFF. In DNA, the CDR3 is TGTGCCAGCAGTTACCGGGGCCGTGAAGCTTTCTTT.